This TCR beta chain was sequenced in a study of T-cell reconstitution after alpha-beta-depleted transplantation in children. This CDR3 spans 15 amino acids. CDR1 is KGHDR, CDR2 SFDVKD, per germline. Trimming removed 2 bases at V and 6 bases at J, with 13 bases between. For TCRbeta, the library was prepared with unique molecular identifiers. TCRdb reprocessed the PCR reads with MiXCR, giving one entry per CDR3 protein. The profile shows about 540,000 distinct CDR3 sequences, around 16% of them singletons. This clonotype was counted a few times. Sequences were derived from PBMCs from the stem cell graft donor, sampled from the stem cell graft. The clonotype was recovered from a human donor who donated a stem cell graft to a child with acute lymphoblastic leukemia. The chain recombines TRBV24-1 with TRBJ2-1; D may be TRBD2 (6 bases). The CDR3 loop is CATSDSWGLINEQFF. The CDR3 bases are TGTGCCACCAGTGATTCGTGGGGACTGATCAATGAGCAGTTCTTC.